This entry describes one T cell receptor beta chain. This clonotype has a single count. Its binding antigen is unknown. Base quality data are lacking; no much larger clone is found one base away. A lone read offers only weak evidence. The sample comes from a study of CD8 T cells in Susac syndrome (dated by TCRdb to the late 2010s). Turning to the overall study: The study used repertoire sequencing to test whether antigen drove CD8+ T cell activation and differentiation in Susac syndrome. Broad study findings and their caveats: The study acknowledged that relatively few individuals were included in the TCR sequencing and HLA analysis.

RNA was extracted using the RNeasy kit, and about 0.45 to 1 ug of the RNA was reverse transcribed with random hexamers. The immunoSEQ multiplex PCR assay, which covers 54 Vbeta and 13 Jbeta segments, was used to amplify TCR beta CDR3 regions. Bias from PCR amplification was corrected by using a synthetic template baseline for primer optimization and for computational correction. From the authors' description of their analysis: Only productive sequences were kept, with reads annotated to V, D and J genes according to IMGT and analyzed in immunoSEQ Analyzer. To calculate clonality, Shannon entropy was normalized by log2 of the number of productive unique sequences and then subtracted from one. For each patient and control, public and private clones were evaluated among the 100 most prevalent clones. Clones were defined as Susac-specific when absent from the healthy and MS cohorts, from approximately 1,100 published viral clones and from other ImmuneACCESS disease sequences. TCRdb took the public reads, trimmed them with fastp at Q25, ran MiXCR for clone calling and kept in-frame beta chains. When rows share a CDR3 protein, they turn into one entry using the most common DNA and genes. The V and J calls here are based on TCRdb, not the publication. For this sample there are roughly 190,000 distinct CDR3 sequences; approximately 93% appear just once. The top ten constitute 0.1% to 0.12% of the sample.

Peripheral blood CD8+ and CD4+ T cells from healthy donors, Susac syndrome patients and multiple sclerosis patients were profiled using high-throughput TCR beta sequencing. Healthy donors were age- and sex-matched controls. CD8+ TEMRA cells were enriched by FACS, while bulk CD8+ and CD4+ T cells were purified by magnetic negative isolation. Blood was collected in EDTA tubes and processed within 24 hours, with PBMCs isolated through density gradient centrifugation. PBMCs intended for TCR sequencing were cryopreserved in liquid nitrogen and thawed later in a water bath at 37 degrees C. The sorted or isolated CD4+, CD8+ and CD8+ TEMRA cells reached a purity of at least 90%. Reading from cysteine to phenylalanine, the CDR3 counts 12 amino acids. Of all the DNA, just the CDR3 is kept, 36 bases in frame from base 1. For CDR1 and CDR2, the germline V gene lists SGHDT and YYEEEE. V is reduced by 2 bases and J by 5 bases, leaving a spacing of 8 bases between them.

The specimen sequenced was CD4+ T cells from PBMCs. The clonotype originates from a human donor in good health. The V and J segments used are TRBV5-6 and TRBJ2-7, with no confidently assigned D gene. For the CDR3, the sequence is CASSFPSHEQYF. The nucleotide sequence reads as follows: TGTGCCAGCAGCTTCCCGAGTCACGAGCAGTACTTC. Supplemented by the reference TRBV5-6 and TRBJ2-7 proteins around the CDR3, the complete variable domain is DAGVTQSPTHLIKTRGQQVTLRCSPKSGHDTVSWYQQALGQGPQFIFQYYEEEERQRGNFPDRFSGHQFPNYSSELNVNALLLGDSALYLCASSFPSHEQYFGPGTRLTVT.